This entry is about one TCR beta chain. The antigen it binds to is not known. There are no base qualities to consult, and no much larger clone falls within one base. The germline V gene sets CDR1 to SGHVS and CDR2 to FQNEAQ. V loses 4 bases, J loses 7 bases, and the germline ends lie 26 bases apart. The CDR3 holds 17 amino acids from the cysteine to the phenylalanine. The kept DNA is CDR3 alone, 51 bases in frame from the first base. The CDR3 regions of human TCRbeta chains were subjected to immunosequencing. Regarding the original processing steps: Repertoire TCRs were checked for matches against a reference library of SARS-CoV-2-specific TCRs that had been generated using the MIRA antigen-specificity platform. Breadth was defined as the fraction of unique TCRs that were SARS-CoV-2-associated. Depth was defined as the fraction of total T cells that were SARS-CoV-2-associated. Using the MIRA data, every spike-specific TCR was mapped to the spike region that the TCR reacted to and assigned to either a CD4 or a CD8 class. Log10-transformed breadth and depth values were compared by one-way ANOVA with Sidak's multiple comparisons tests. TCRdb carries this immuneACCESS record with in-frame sequences only. Its versions omit some clonotypes, under half of them owing to an unresolved V gene in the studies checked, with the rest unexplained. V, J and clone size reflect that table, while D and trimming were determined from the DNA. The sample includes approximately 99,000 clones, with approximately 89% observed a single time. The ten largest clones represent around 8% of the sample.

The data belong to a study of T cell responses to AZD1222 COVID-19 vaccine (TCRdb year 2021). Study-wide context: A total of under 250 trial participants underwent TCR sequencing, of whom 207 had received two doses of AZD1222 and about 26 had received two doses of the MenACWY control vaccine. Trial participants were enrolled by age into 18-55, 56-69 and 70-plus year subgroups, with around 140, 26 and 57 TCR-sequenced participants respectively.

What the study reported, not specific to this receptor: Only five to seven AZD1222 recipients were SARS-CoV-2 seropositive at baseline, limiting conclusions about previously exposed vaccinees. CD4 TCRs associated with the vaccine covered the entire spike protein, and the dominant responses were in regions 160-218 and 743-854. In the small 56-69-year group, the increase in depth fell short of significance, most likely because of low power. No day 14 peak-response samples were available, so repertoires were characterized only after the peak T cell response. Most participants were white British and females outnumbered males, and the authors suggested that clonal diversity may have been underestimated. Nearly half of unique spike-specific TCRs reportedly recognized epitopes outside regions mutated in the B.1.351 and B.1.1.7 variants. After two AZD1222 doses, both the breadth and the depth of spike-specific TCRs were significantly higher than at day 0 and than in MenACWY recipients.

The time point label on this specimen signifies: about 28 days (+/-7) after the second vaccine dose. Because spike-specific TCR depth and breadth did not differ between the two schedules, AZD1222 recipients who got a second dose at roughly 4 weeks were pooled with those who got a second dose at roughly 12 weeks. Samples from vaccinated people were obtained from the UK trials COV001 and COV002, which included a single-blind randomized controlled phase 2/3 trial of AZD1222 (ChAdOx1 nCoV-19) in healthy adults. For TCRbeta chain sequencing, PBMC samples were collected from trial participants at day 0 and at day 28 after the second dose.

This receptor chain uses TRBV7-8 and TRBJ2-7; the D segment could be TRBD2, given 6 matching bases. The material was peripheral blood, obtained 28 days after the second AZD1222 dose. This clonotype was sampled from an adult who received the AZD1222 COVID-19 vaccine. The DNA sequence is as follows: TGTGCCAGCAGCTCCCCTCGGGCTAGCGCGACAACTGGGGAGCAGTACTTC. It specifies CASSSPRASATTGEQYF.